These 10 T cell receptor beta chains originate from one sample sequenced in a study of T cells after yellow fever vaccination. TCRdb processed the 5' RACE reads anew with MiXCR; each CDR3 protein has one entry. The profile covers hundreds of thousands of distinct CDR3 sequences, with around 8.1% appearing a single time and around 17% taken by the ten largest. Sequencing used PBMCs, obtained roughly seven weeks after the first yellow fever vaccination. Receptors originate from a man younger than 35 who received the YFV17D yellow fever vaccine.

The gene calls are TRBV7-9 and TRBJ1-6, with D tentatively TRBD1 (5 bases). Deletions cut 6 bases from V and 5 bases from J, with 17 bases between. Germline V gives CDR1 SEHNR, CDR2 FQNEAQ (reference sequence). The CDR3 is 16 residues long. The CDR3 reads CASSTARTRDNSPLHF. CDR3 DNA: TGTGCCAGCAGTACGGCCCGGACCAGGGATAATTCACCCCTCCACTTT.

This clonotype was counted a few times. This chain links TRBV7-9 with TRBJ1-1; D is unclear. There are 11 residues in the CDR3. V was shortened by 3 bases and J by 4 bases, with 3 bases between the two germline ends. The germline gives CDR1 SEHNR, CDR2 FQNEAQ (reference sequence). The CDR3: CASSFFTEAFF. In nucleotides, the CDR3 is TGTGCCAGCAGCTTTTTCACTGAAGCTTTCTTT.

The genes are TRBV2 and TRBJ1-4; tentative D call: TRBD1 (5 bases). Germline-derived CDR1 and CDR2 are SNHLY and FYNNEI. The CDR3 is 14 amino acids. V lost 5 bases and J 4 bases, leaving 11 bases between the germline ends. The CDR3 is CASSRGNYNEKLFF. The CDR3 nucleotides are TGTGCCAGCAGTCGGGGGAACTATAATGAAAAACTGTTTTTT.

The rearrangement joins TRBV4-1 to TRBJ1-4, with 9 positions matching TRBD1. J lost 13 bases, V lost 1 base, and 4 bases had no gene match. Germline V gene sequence: CDR1 MGHRA, CDR2 YSYEKL. The CDR3 totals 13 residues. CDR3 protein: CASSQGTDRGLFF. CDR3 nucleotides: TGCGCCAGCAGCCAAGGAACGGACAGGGGACTGTTTTTT.

This clonotype was observed a few times. This chain uses TRBV7-3 with TRBJ2-7; TRBD2 agrees at 11 bases. The J segment lost 0 bases and the V segment lost 5 bases, leaving 3 bases of the junction unmatched. Per the germline V gene, CDR1 is SGHTA and CDR2 is FQGTGA. The CDR3 has 15 amino acids. The CDR3 sequence is CASSISGGDSYEQYF. The CDR3 DNA sequence: TGTGCCAGCAGCATTAGCGGGGGGGACTCCTACGAGCAGTACTTC.

The chain recombines TRBV19 with TRBJ1-5; D is ambiguous. Between the trimmed V and J ends, which lost 10 bases and 6 bases, there was a span of 22 bases. There are 15 residues in the CDR3. Germline CDR1 reads LNHDA; CDR2 reads SQIVND (reference sequence). CDR3 protein: CATKSEVQRSQPQHF. CDR3 in DNA: TGTGCCACCAAATCGGAAGTCCAGAGGAGTCAGCCCCAGCATTTT.

This clonotype was picked up many times. V gene TRBV12-3 or TRBV12-4 combines with J gene TRBJ1-6, with TRBD1 matching 9 bases. The CDR3 covers 15 residues. The trim removed 5 bases at V and 10 bases at J, leaving 9 bases unmatched. The DNA of the CDR3 is TGTGCCAGCAGTCTCCAACAGGGGGCAGGGTCACCCCTCCACTTT. Translated: CASSLQQGAGSPLHF.

This clonotype was recorded a few times. The chain recombines TRBV5-5 with TRBJ1-3; 8 nucleotides match TRBD1. This CDR3 has 16 amino acids. The V and J ends lost 2 bases and 1 base, in that order; junction bases with no gene match: 5. The V gene's germline CDR1 is SGHKS and CDR2 YYEKEE (reference sequence). CDR3 bases: TGTGCCAGCAGCTTCCAGGGGGCGATTTCTGGAAACACCATATATTTT. Its protein product is CASSFQGAISGNTIYF.

Remarks on this clonotype: Being one base from a much bigger clone, this may be a read error. The V call is TRBV12-3 or TRBV12-4, the J call TRBJ1-1; D call uncertain. The CDR3 covers 14 residues. V lost 4 bases to trimming and J lost 2 bases, with 11 bases between them. The chain's CDR3 is CASSSQVFNTEAFF. Written as DNA, the CDR3 is TGTGCCAGCAGTTCGCAGGTTTTCAACACTGAAGCTTTCTTT.

In its sample, this clonotype was seen a few times. This sequence joins TRBV5-1 and TRBJ2-5, with D uncertain. Germline-derived CDR1 and CDR2 are SGHRS and YFSETQ. V gave up 0 bases and J gave up 4 bases, with 16 bases separating them. The length of the CDR3 is 16 residues. The CDR3 sequence: CASSLGFGPKGETQYF. CDR3 DNA: TGCGCCAGCAGCTTGGGTTTCGGGCCTAAAGGAGAGACCCAGTACTTC.